This T cell receptor (beta chain) was documented in a study of neurological immune-mediated disorders. TCRdb passed the 5' RACE reads through MiXCR, listing each CDR3 protein once. Here the sample spans 17,000 or so distinct CDR3 sequences, roughly 29% being singletons. After removal of 0 bases from V and 14 bases from J, the junction contained 6 bases not matched to a gene. This CDR3 spans 13 amino acids. In germline, CDR1 is SQVTM, CDR2 ANQGSEA. This clonotype was observed a few times. The TCR sequence derives from a man aged 50 to 60 with HTLV-1-associated myelopathy (HAM/TSP). This sequence joins TRBV29-1 and TRBJ2-3, with 12 bases matching TRBD2. Material for sequencing was PBMCs. CDR3 amino acids: CSVEDLTSGGRYF. CDR3 coding DNA: TGCAGCGTTGAAGACCTGACTAGCGGGGGCAGGTATTTT.